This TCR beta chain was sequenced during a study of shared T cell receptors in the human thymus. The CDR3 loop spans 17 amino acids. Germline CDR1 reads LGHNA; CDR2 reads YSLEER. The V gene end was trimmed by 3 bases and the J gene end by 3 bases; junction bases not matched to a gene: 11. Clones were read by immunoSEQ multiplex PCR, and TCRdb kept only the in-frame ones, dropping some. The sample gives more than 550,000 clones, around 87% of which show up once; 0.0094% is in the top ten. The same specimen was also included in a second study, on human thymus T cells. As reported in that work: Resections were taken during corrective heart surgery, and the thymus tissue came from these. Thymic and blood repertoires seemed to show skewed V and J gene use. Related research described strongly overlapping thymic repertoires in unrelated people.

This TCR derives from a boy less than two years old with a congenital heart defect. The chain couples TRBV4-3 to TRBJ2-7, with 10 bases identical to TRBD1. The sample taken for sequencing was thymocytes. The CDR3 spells CASSHLPWGQGFYEQYF. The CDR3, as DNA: TGCGCCAGCAGCCACTTGCCCTGGGGACAGGGGTTCTACGAGCAGTACTTC.